This TCR beta chain stems from a study of OX40 agonist ivuxolimab in advanced cancers. Germline CDR1 SGHRS, CDR2 YFSETQ. Trimming pared 1 base from V and 2 bases from J, leaving 12 bases between. This CDR3 region has 15 residues. TCRdb's table, derived via immunoSEQ multiplex PCR, lists solely in-frame clones and lacks some. The sample carries 20,000 to 25,000 clones, approximately 86% recorded once. Concerning this clone: The antigen is unknown.

Findings and limits, study-wide: Clonal expansion by week 6 occurred in CD4+ and CD8+ blood T cells (at 0.1 to 3.0 mg/kg).

Blood was sampled at baseline, cycle 4 day 1, and cycle 7 day 1. The sequence was obtained from an adult with an advanced solid tumor such as melanoma, head and neck, liver or kidney cancer. The rearrangement joins TRBV5-1 to TRBJ1-1; no definite D call. The specimen was CD4+ or CD8+ T cells sorted from blood, collected in a trial of the OX40 agonist ivuxolimab. In DNA form, the CDR3 reads TGCGCCAGCAGCTTGAAGGGTCCCTCAAACACTGAAGCTTTCTTT. Amino acids: CASSLKGPSNTEAFF.